This TCR beta chain derives from a study of CD8 T cells in Susac syndrome. Findings and caveats of the study: As acknowledged by the study, its TCR sequencing and HLA analysis included a relatively small number of individuals.

Points on this clonotype: Its target is not known.

This CDR3 contains 13 residues. The germline V gene encodes CDR1 SQVTM and CDR2 ANQGSEA. Trimming left V 7 bases short and J 1 base short, with 13 bases between. An input of about 0.5 to 1 ug of RNA was subjected to reverse transcription using random hexamers. TCR beta CDR3 was amplified by immunoSEQ covering 54 Vbeta and 13 Jbeta. In TCRdb, the immunoSEQ multiplex PCR reads were re-called with MiXCR into one record per CDR3 protein. The sample has approximately 200,000 distinct CDR3 sequences; approximately 95% are singletons. The study sequenced TCR beta in blood CD8+ and CD4+ T cells. In contrast to the negatively isolated CD8+ and CD4+ T cells, TEMRA cells were FACS-enriched.

The chain links TRBV29-1 to TRBJ2-5; D is perhaps TRBD1 (6 bases). Material for sequencing was CD4+ T cells from PBMCs. The source of this sequence is a human donor with multiple sclerosis. The CDR3 nucleotides are TGCAGCGATCTCACAGGGATCCAAGAGACCCAGTACTTC. This codes for CSDLTGIQETQYF. Based on the CDR3 plus reference TRBV29-1 and TRBJ2-5, the full variable domain is SAVISQKPSRDICQRGTSLTIQCQVDSQVTMMFWYRQQPGQSLTLIATANQGSEATYESGFVIDKFPISRPNLTFSTLTVSNMSPEDSSIYLCSDLTGIQETQYFGPGTRLLVL.